This T cell receptor beta chain is drawn from a study of T cells after yellow fever vaccination. General observations from the study: The secondary response was weaker but peaked faster, day 5 versus 15. Reappearing after the booster were most of the clones from primary vaccination (96% CD4, 88% CD8).

This CDR3 has 14 amino acids. V lost 4 bases, J lost 6 bases, and 15 bases lay in between. Via MiXCR, TCRdb re-called the 5' RACE reads, giving one row per CDR3 protein. The table has about 340,000 distinct CDR3 sequences, 3.5% to 4.5% seen once; the top ten hold around 24%. Regarding this clonotype: Its antigen remains unknown.

The chain uses TRBV12-3 or TRBV12-4 and TRBJ2-5; tentative D call: TRBD1 (6 bases). The receptor's source is a man aged 18 to 29 who received the YFV17D yellow fever vaccine. The sequenced sample was PBMCs, obtained 5 days after the yellow fever booster vaccination. The CDR3 protein is CASSSTGPAKTQYF. Written as DNA, the CDR3 is TGTGCCAGCAGTTCGACAGGTCCGGCGAAGACCCAGTACTTC.